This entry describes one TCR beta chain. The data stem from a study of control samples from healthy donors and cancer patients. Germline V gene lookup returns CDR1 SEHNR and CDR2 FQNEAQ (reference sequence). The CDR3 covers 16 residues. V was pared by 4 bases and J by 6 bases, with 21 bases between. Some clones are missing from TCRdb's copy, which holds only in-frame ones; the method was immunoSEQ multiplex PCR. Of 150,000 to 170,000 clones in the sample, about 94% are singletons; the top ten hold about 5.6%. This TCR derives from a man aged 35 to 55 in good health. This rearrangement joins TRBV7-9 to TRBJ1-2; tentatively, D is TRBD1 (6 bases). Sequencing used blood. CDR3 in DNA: TGTGCCAGCAGCTCCCCCAGGGGATCCCAAGGAGATGGCTACACCTTC. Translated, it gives CASSSPRGSQGDGYTF.